This T cell receptor beta chain was captured by sequencing in a study of tumor-infiltrating lymphocytes in localized non-small cell lung cancer. Looking at the study overall: The cohort mixed smokers and never-smokers, several histologies, and some post-neoadjuvant-chemotherapy samples. Each patient gave resected tumor and non-adjacent uninvolved lung tissue.

Trimming took 6 bases from V and 2 from J; bases not matched to a gene: 3. CDR3 length equals 13 residues. CDR1 is MNHEY and CDR2 is SMNVEV in the germline V gene (reference sequence). General observations from the study: IM1 and IM2 tumors showed no difference in T-cell fraction. Compared with uninvolved lung, tumors showed higher T cell infiltration by TCRbeta sequencing.

Data came from immunoSEQ multiplex PCR; TCRdb stores just in-frame clones and leaves some out. The sample has approximately 8,000 clones, approximately 79% seen once. Comment on this clone: The antigen is not known.

This chain connects TRBV27 to TRBJ2-7; 8 positions agree with TRBD2. The receptor was derived from a human donor with non-small cell lung cancer. Specimen: uninvolved lung tissue not adjacent to the tumor. CDR3 sequence: CASSSTSAYEQYF. DNA of the CDR3: TGTGCCAGCAGCTCGACTAGCGCCTACGAGCAGTACTTC.